This T cell receptor beta chain came from a study of T cell responses to AZD1222 COVID-19 vaccine. Whole-study findings and limits: Two AZD1222 doses significantly raised spike-specific TCR breadth and depth over controls. As reported, nearly half of all spike-specific TCRs target variant regions that are unmutated. Baseline serostatus was positive in only six AZD1222 recipients. Most donors were white British, females outnumbered males, and clonal diversity was possibly underestimated.

The V end lost 1 base, the J end lost 1 base, and 11 bases lay between the germline ends. This CDR3 has 15 amino acids. The germline CDR1 and CDR2 sequences are SGHNT and YYREEE (reference sequence). The protocol was immunoSEQ multiplex PCR, while the TCRdb copy is restricted to in-frame clones and leaves out a portion. The data hold 100,000 to 150,000 clones, with 80% to 90% observed a single time. In regard to this clone: Its antigen is still unknown.

The chain joins TRBV5-4 to TRBJ1-1, with a possible D match to TRBD1 (5 bases). This receptor was obtained from an adult in good health. Sequenced material: peripheral blood, taken on day 0 of AZD1222 vaccination. The CDR3 DNA is TGTGCCAGCAGCTTGAGGGACTCCCGGAACACTGAAGCTTTCTTT. Its protein product is CASSLRDSRNTEAFF.